These 32 T cell receptor beta chains were sequenced from one sample in a study of PD-1 blockade in classical Hodgkin lymphoma. The protocol was immunoSEQ multiplex PCR, while the TCRdb copy is restricted to in-frame clones and leaves out a portion. The sample records 20,000 to 25,000 clones, around 69% being singletons. Each and every patient relapsed after autologous stem cell transplantation, and patients got differing brentuximab vedotin exposure. Sequences were derived from peripheral blood mononuclear cells (PBMCs), sampled before the second cycle of nivolumab. Source of these receptors: a human donor with classical Hodgkin lymphoma.

This chain joins TRBV14 and TRBJ1-2; 8 nucleotides match TRBD1. The CDR3 runs 13 residues. Germline values: CDR1 SGHDN, CDR2 FVKESK. Unmatched junction bases numbered 6, after V lost 4 bases and J lost 8 bases. DNA for the CDR3: TGTGCCAGCAGCCGGACAGGGCTTGAGGGCTACACCTTC. Amino acids: CASSRTGLEGYTF.

A few counts support this clone. V gene TRBV2 combines with J gene TRBJ2-2, with 7 bases identical to TRBD1. The CDR3 is 14 residues long. The J segment lost 3 bases and the V segment lost 6 bases, leaving 4 bases of the junction unmatched. CDR1 and CDR2 from the germline V gene are SNHLY and FYNNEI. CDR3 sequence: CASREQGYTGELFF. The DNA of the CDR3 is TGTGCCAGCAGGGAACAGGGGTACACCGGGGAGCTGTTTTTT.

The rearrangement joins TRBV6-6 to TRBJ2-5, with D tentatively TRBD2 (5 bases). V was shortened by 5 bases and J by 5 bases, with 18 bases between the two germline ends. Germline V gives CDR1 MNHNY, CDR2 SVGAGI (reference sequence). The CDR3 is 15 residues long. CDR3 loop: CASSGASGPGETQYF. CDR3 nucleotide sequence: TGTGCCAGCAGTGGAGCGAGTGGACCGGGGGAGACCCAGTACTTC.

This clone appeared a single time. This chain links TRBV6-1 with TRBJ2-3, with D possibly TRBD1 on 6 matching bases. Trimming removed 0 bases at V and 5 bases at J, with 12 bases between. The CDR3 contains 15 residues. Germline V gene lookup returns CDR1 MNHNS and CDR2 SASEGT. For the CDR3, the DNA is TGTGCCAGCAGTGAAGCGTGGGGGCGCTTAGATACGCAGTATTTT. Amino acids: CASSEAWGRLDTQYF.

The chain recombines TRBV18 with TRBJ1-1; D remains ambiguous. V was trimmed by 3 bases and J by 5 bases, leaving 16 bases between them. Germline V gives CDR1 KGHSH, CDR2 LQKENI. CDR3 size: 15 residues. The CDR3 DNA sequence: TGTGCCAGCTCACCCCGGATCTCCCGGGAGACTGAAGCTTTCTTT. This codes for CASSPRISRETEAFF.

The chain combines TRBV27 with TRBJ2-7; tentative D call: TRBD2 (6 bases). V was cut by 5 bases and J by 4 bases, with 15 bases left in between. Germline-derived CDR1 and CDR2 are MNHEY and SMNVEV (reference sequence). The CDR3 contains 14 residues. The DNA for the CDR3 is TGTGCCAGCAGTCCCGGGGCGGGACTGTACGAGCAGTACTTC. Translating it yields CASSPGAGLYEQYF.

This clone was observed once. The V and J genes are TRBV6-6 and TRBJ2-1; 9 bases align to TRBD1. The CDR3 totals 15 residues. Germline V CDR1 and CDR2: MNHNY, SVGAGI (reference sequence). V trimming: 6 bases; J trimming: 3 bases; junction bases outside the gene matches: 6. Here the CDR3 DNA reads TGTGCCAGCAGGGGACAGGGTTCCCTCTACAATGAGCAGTTCTTC. As protein: CASRGQGSLYNEQFF.

A few counts support this clone. The rearrangement joins TRBV5-1 to TRBJ2-2; 14 bases map to TRBD2. The CDR3 has 16 amino acids. The V and J ends lost 3 bases and 5 bases, in that order; junction bases with no gene match: 3. Germline-derived CDR1 and CDR2 are SGHRS and YFSETQ. The CDR3 region has the DNA TGCGCCAGCAGCTGGGGACTAGCGGGAGAGACCGGGGAGCTGTTTTTT. It encodes CASSWGLAGETGELFF.

The chain employs TRBV10-2 and TRBJ1-3; a possible D gene is TRBD1 (6 bases). The CDR3 is made up of 15 amino acids. Looked up from germline, CDR1 is WSHSY and CDR2 is SAAADI. Trimming removed 7 bases from V and 1 base from J, with 14 bases in between. CDR3 residues: CASTPWGASGNTIYF. Here the CDR3 DNA reads TGCGCCAGCACCCCTTGGGGGGCTTCTGGAAACACCATATATTTT.

This chain connects TRBV5-6 to TRBJ2-2; D is uncertain. V lost 3 bases, J lost 6 bases, and 6 bases lay in between. Per germline, CDR1 SGHDT and CDR2 YYEEEE. The CDR3 covers 12 residues. The CDR3 nucleotides are TGTGCCAGCAGCTACGGTTCCGGGGAGCTGTTTTTT. Translation gives CASSYGSGELFF.

This chain links TRBV18 with TRBJ2-1, with 7 positions matching TRBD2. The CDR3 runs to 14 residues. V lost 5 bases, J lost 7 bases, and 8 bases stayed unmatched. Germline CDR1 KGHSH, CDR2 LQKENI. CDR3 sequence (DNA): TGTGCCAGCTCAACCGCTAGCGGAGGGAATGAGCAGTTCTTC. It is translated as CASSTASGGNEQFF.

The chain links TRBV19 to TRBJ1-1, with 9 positions matching TRBD1. Trimming at V came to 5 bases and at J to 0 bases, leaving 7 bases not matched to a gene. This CDR3 is built from 16 residues. The germline V gene has CDR1 LNHDA and CDR2 SQIVND (reference sequence). This CDR3 is CASSASRTGVNTEAFF. CDR3 nucleotides: TGTGCCAGTAGTGCCTCAAGGACAGGGGTGAACACTGAAGCTTTCTTT. The full variable domain, in which reference TRBV19 and TRBJ1-1 provide the parts outside the CDR3, is DGGITQSPKYLFRKEGQNVTLSCEQNLNHDAMYWYRQDPGQGLRLIYYSQIVNDFQKGDIAEGYSVSREKKESFPLTVTSAQKNPTAFYLCASSASRTGVNTEAFFGQGTRLTVV.

In this sample, this clone turned up a few times. The V and J genes are TRBV14 and TRBJ1-4; D is unclear. Germline V gene data show CDR1 as SGHDN and CDR2 as FVKESK. V shed 1 base and J shed 10 bases, with 10 bases lying between them. The CDR3 covers 13 residues. In DNA, the CDR3 is TGTGCCAGCAGCCAAGTGGAGGGAGGAAAACTGTTTTTT. Translated: CASSQVEGGKLFF. Variable domain in full (rest from reference TRBV14 and TRBJ1-4): EAGVTQFPSHSVIEKGQTVTLRCDPISGHDNLYWYRRVMGKEIKFLLHFVKESKQDESGMPNNRFLAERTGGTYSTLKVQPAELEDSGVYFCASSQVEGGKLFFGSGTQLSVL.

The chain has TRBV15 and TRBJ2-5, with D maybe TRBD2 (5 bases). The J call is in doubt because the DNA end fits TRBJ2-7 better. Germline V CDR1 and CDR2: LNHNV, YYDKDF (reference sequence). The CDR3 loop spans 12 amino acids. CDR3 DNA sequence: TGTGCCACTTCCGAGGGCCTGGACGAGCAGTACTTC. Its protein is CATSEGLDEQYF.

The CDR3 DNA is TGCGCCAGCAGCTCCTCGGATACGCAGTATTTT. Translating it yields CASSSSDTQYF. The chain links TRBV5-1 to TRBJ2-3; D not resolved. Germline values: CDR1 SGHRS, CDR2 YFSETQ. This CDR3 has 11 amino acids. Trimming pared 3 bases from V and 6 bases from J, leaving 5 bases between.

The V call is TRBV7-8, the J call TRBJ2-1; TRBD1 matches at 8 bases. The germline V gene encodes CDR1 SGHVS and CDR2 FQNEAQ. The CDR3 sequence is 18 residues long. The V segment lost 5 bases and the J segment 3 bases; nucleotides outside the gene matches: 15. CDR3 bases: TGTGCCAGCAGCACACGATGGACAGGGCGTTCTATCTACAATGAGCAGTTCTTC. Protein: CASSTRWTGRSIYNEQFF. The full variable domain, with the rest looked up from reference TRBV7-8 and TRBJ2-1, is GAGVSQSPRYKVAKRGQDVALRCDPISGHVSLFWYQQALGQGPEFLTYFQNEAQLDKSGLPSDRFFAERPEGSVSTLKIQRTQQEDSAVYLCASSTRWTGRSIYNEQFFGPGTRLTVL.

This clone showed up just a few times. V usage is TRBV7-8 and J usage is TRBJ2-7; TRBD2 aligns across 9 bases. The germline CDR1 and CDR2 sequences are SGHVS and FQNEAQ. Losses at the gene ends were 2 bases for V and 4 bases for J; bases not matched to a gene: 9. The CDR3 is 16 amino acids. The CDR3 DNA follows: TGTGCCAGCAGCTTACAGGTGGCGGGAGGGCCGTACGAGCAGTACTTC. Translated, it gives CASSLQVAGGPYEQYF.

V and J are TRBV19 and TRBJ2-4; a possible D gene is TRBD2 (5 bases). V lost 5 bases to trimming and J lost 9 bases, with 14 bases between them. The length of the CDR3 is 13 residues. Germline V gives CDR1 LNHDA, CDR2 SQIVND (reference sequence). DNA for the CDR3: TGTGCCAGTAGTTATACCGGAGGAGGCATTCAGTACTTC. Encoded protein: CASSYTGGGIQYF.

This clone was observed a single time. The chain has TRBV10-3 and TRBJ2-1, with TRBD1 as a possible D gene (5 bases). Trimming stripped 6 bases from V and 6 bases from J, with 6 bases between. Germline assignment: CDR1 ENHRY and CDR2 SYGVKD. The CDR3 covers 11 residues. The CDR3: CAIRGVNEQFF. The CDR3 coding sequence is TGTGCCATCAGAGGGGTCAATGAGCAGTTCTTC.

V and J are TRBV19 and TRBJ1-1; 8 bases match TRBD1. Germline assignment: CDR1 LNHDA and CDR2 SQIVND (reference sequence). The trim removed 5 bases at V and 0 bases at J, leaving 5 bases unmatched. The CDR3 spans 15 residues. The DNA of the CDR3 is TGTGCCAGTAGTCCCCGACAGGGGATGAACACTGAAGCTTTCTTT. Translating it yields CASSPRQGMNTEAFF.

This rearrangement joins TRBV12-5 to TRBJ1-1; tentatively, D is TRBD1 (6 bases). The germline V gene has CDR1 LGHNT and CDR2 FRNRAP. Trimming took off 0 bases at V and 0 bases at J, with 14 bases between the two ends. The CDR3 consists of 17 residues. The CDR3 reads CASGLVGITGMNTEAFF. CDR3 sequence (DNA): TGTGCTAGTGGTTTGGTCGGAATCACAGGGATGAACACTGAAGCTTTCTTT. The full variable domain, with the rest looked up from reference TRBV12-5 and TRBJ1-1, is DARVTQTPRHKVTEMGQEVTMRCQPILGHNTVFWYRQTMMQGLELLAYFRNRAPLDDSGMPKDRFSAEMPDATLATLKIQPSEPRDSAVYFCASGLVGITGMNTEAFFGQGTRLTVV.

This chain links TRBV6-6 with TRBJ2-7; D may correspond to TRBD1 or TRBD2 (5 bases each). Trimming removed 6 bases at V and 5 bases at J, with 17 bases between. This CDR3 contains 14 residues. Looked up from germline, CDR1 is MNHNY and CDR2 is SVGAGI (reference sequence). The CDR3 DNA follows: TGTGCCAGCAGGTCCCCGGGACGGTTCCACGAGCAGTACTTC. Encoded protein: CASRSPGRFHEQYF.

V gene TRBV5-6 combines with J gene TRBJ2-1, with TRBD2 identical over 10 bases. After removal of 0 bases from V and 0 bases from J, the junction contained 9 bases not matched to a gene. Germline V gene data show CDR1 as SGHDT and CDR2 as YYEEEE. The CDR3 is 19 amino acids. The CDR3 loop reads CASSLVLAGGWSSYNEQFF. CDR3 DNA: TGTGCCAGCAGCTTGGTGTTAGCGGGAGGTTGGAGCTCCTACAATGAGCAGTTCTTC.

This chain uses TRBV18 with TRBJ2-7, with 7 bases matching TRBD1. In germline, CDR1 is KGHSH, CDR2 LQKENI. V dropped 6 bases and J dropped 4; count of bases not matched to a gene: 6. The CDR3 is 13 amino acids. As DNA, the CDR3 is TGTGCCAGCTCGCCGACAGGGATTTACGAGCAGTACTTC. Its translation: CASSPTGIYEQYF.

The rearrangement links TRBV6-1 to TRBJ1-5; no definite D call. Germline V gene data show CDR1 as MNHNS and CDR2 as SASEGT. The CDR3 has 16 amino acids. The germline V and J ends were trimmed by 0 bases and 6 bases, with 15 bases remaining between them. CDR3 DNA sequence: TGTGCCAGCAGTGAAGCTCACGGTGTGTCGGGTCAGCCCCAGCATTTT. Amino acid sequence: CASSEAHGVSGQPQHF.

V gene TRBV2 combines with J gene TRBJ1-6, with D uncertain. CDR1 and CDR2 from the germline V gene are SNHLY and FYNNEI. CDR3 length: 17 amino acids. The V and J ends lost 0 bases and 0 bases respectively, with 9 bases between them. The CDR3 bases are TGTGCCAGCAGTGAAGCCTCAGGAAGCTCCTATAATTCACCCCTCCACTTT. It yields the protein CASSEASGSSYNSPLHF.

The genes are TRBV19 and TRBJ1-5; D possibly corresponds to TRBD1 (5 bases). Germline assignment: CDR1 LNHDA and CDR2 SQIVND (reference sequence). The CDR3 spans 15 residues. V gave up 8 bases and J gave up 4 bases, with 18 bases separating them. The CDR3 DNA is TGTGCCAGTTGCCCCACAGGAACATCGAATCAGCCCCAGCATTTT. It specifies CASCPTGTSNQPQHF.

V usage is TRBV6-1 and J usage is TRBJ2-7; no reliable D call. CDR3 size: 15 residues. Germline CDR1 is MNHNS and CDR2 is SASEGT. The ends were cut back, 6 bases at V and 0 bases at J, with 15 bases in the middle. The CDR3 sequence: CASRDNSAPSYEQYF. Here the CDR3 DNA reads TGTGCCAGCAGGGATAACAGTGCTCCCTCCTACGAGCAGTACTTC.

This clone was detected only a few times. The V call is TRBV6-1, the J call TRBJ2-5; 7 nucleotides match TRBD1. The length of the CDR3 is 15 residues. Germline CDR1 reads MNHNS; CDR2 reads SASEGT. V shed 1 base, J shed 0 bases, and the junction held 2 bases outside the gene matches. DNA of the CDR3: TGTGCCAGCAGTGAAGTAGGGACAGACCAAGAGACCCAGTACTTC. Translation: CASSEVGTDQETQYF.

The chain recombines TRBV5-1 with TRBJ2-5; TRBD1 aligns across 7 bases. CDR1 and CDR2 (germline): SGHRS, YFSETQ. V lost 4 bases, J lost 13 bases, and 7 bases stayed unmatched. This CDR3 spans 11 amino acids. This chain's CDR3 is CASSPGQLSYF. CDR3 DNA: TGCGCCAGCAGCCCGGGACAGCTTTCGTACTTC.

This chain joins TRBV2 and TRBJ1-1; 7 nucleotides align to TRBD1. The length of the CDR3 is 15 residues. Germline assignment: CDR1 SNHLY and CDR2 FYNNEI. The trim removed 7 bases at V and 1 base at J, leaving 9 bases unmatched. The CDR3 nucleotides read TGTGCCAGCAACAGTCCCGGGACAGCGAACACTGAAGCTTTCTTT. This codes for CASNSPGTANTEAFF.

The chain links TRBV19 to TRBJ1-6; 9 nucleotides align to TRBD1. CDR1 LNHDA and CDR2 SQIVND come from the germline V gene (reference sequence). The CDR3 has 14 residues. The V and J ends lost 6 bases and 9 bases, in that order; junction bases with no gene match: 6. CDR3 bases: TGTGCCAGTAGCCGGGACAGGGTCGGTTCACCCCTCCACTTT. Its translation: CASSRDRVGSPLHF.